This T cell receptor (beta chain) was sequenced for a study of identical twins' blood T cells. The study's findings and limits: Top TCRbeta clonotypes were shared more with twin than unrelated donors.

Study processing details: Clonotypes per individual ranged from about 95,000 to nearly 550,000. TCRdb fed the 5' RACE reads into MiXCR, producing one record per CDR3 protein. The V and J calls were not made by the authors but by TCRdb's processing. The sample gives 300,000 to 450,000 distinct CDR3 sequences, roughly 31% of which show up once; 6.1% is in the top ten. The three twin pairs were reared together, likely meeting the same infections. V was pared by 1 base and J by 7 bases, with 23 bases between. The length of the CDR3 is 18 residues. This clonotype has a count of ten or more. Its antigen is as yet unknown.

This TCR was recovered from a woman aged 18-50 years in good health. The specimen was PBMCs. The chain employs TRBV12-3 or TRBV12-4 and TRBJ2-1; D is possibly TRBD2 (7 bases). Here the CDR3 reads CASSLGFVMAGAINEQFF. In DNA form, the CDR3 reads TGTGCCAGCAGTTTAGGGTTTGTAATGGCGGGGGCGATTAATGAGCAGTTCTTC.